The 18 T cell receptor beta chains below were found in one sample sequenced in a study of blood T cell repertoires in COVID-19. Some clones are missing from TCRdb's copy, which holds only in-frame ones; the method was immunoSEQ multiplex PCR. This table has about 130,000 clones, roughly 84% appearing once. Sequenced sample: peripheral blood. These receptors all come from a woman aged 25 to 39 who had recovered from COVID-19.

V gene TRBV4-1 combines with J gene TRBJ2-1; 8 bases match TRBD1. The CDR3 spans 14 residues. Germline V gene data show CDR1 as MGHRA and CDR2 as YSYEKL. V shed 3 bases and J 8 bases; nucleotides not matched to a gene: 6. The CDR3 protein is CASSHIQGVYEQFF. The DNA for the CDR3 is TGCGCCAGCAGCCATATACAGGGGGTTTATGAGCAGTTCTTC.

This chain connects TRBV2 to TRBJ2-4; tentative D call: TRBD1 (5 bases). V dropped 1 base and J dropped 5 bases, with 15 bases sitting between them. The CDR3 is 16 residues long. CDR1 is SNHLY and CDR2 is FYNNEI in the germline V gene. CDR3 sequence reads: CASSEVYGAFENIQYF. CDR3 bases: TGTGCCAGCAGTGAAGTCTATGGGGCCTTCGAAAACATTCAGTACTTC.

The rearrangement links TRBV13 to TRBJ2-7; 10 bases map to TRBD2. Losses at the gene ends were 5 bases for V and 2 bases for J; bases not matched to a gene: 9. There are 16 residues in the CDR3. CDR1 is PRHDT, CDR2 FYEKMQ, per germline (reference sequence). CDR3 region: CASSPGASGGTYEQYF. CDR3 sequence (DNA): TGTGCCAGCAGCCCAGGGGCTAGCGGGGGTACCTACGAGCAGTACTTC.

This sequence joins TRBV2 and TRBJ1-5; 7 bases map to TRBD1. Germline V gene lookup returns CDR1 SNHLY and CDR2 FYNNEI. The V gene end was trimmed by 7 bases and the J gene end by 7 bases; junction bases not matched to a gene: 7. The CDR3 totals 13 residues. Here the CDR3 reads CASIAGGGQPQHF. DNA for the CDR3: TGTGCCAGCATAGCAGGGGGTGGACAGCCCCAGCATTTT.

The chain uses TRBV6-5 and TRBJ1-1, with D possibly being TRBD1 (6 bases). The CDR3 sequence is 13 residues long. V dropped 7 bases and J dropped 1 base, with 10 bases sitting between them. Germline CDR1 MNHEY, CDR2 SVGAGI. The CDR3 here is CASTRGGNTEAFF. CDR3 coding DNA: TGTGCCAGCACCCGAGGGGGGAACACTGAAGCTTTCTTT.

The rearrangement links TRBV6-5 to TRBJ1-2; D is unclear. The CDR3 totals 14 residues. Deletions cut 6 bases from V and 2 bases from J, with 13 bases between. Germline CDR1 MNHEY, CDR2 SVGAGI. Here the CDR3 DNA reads TGTGCCAGCAGGCTACGGGGTCCAAACTATGGCTACACCTTC. Amino acids: CASRLRGPNYGYTF.

V usage is TRBV7-6 and J usage is TRBJ1-2; a possible D gene is TRBD1 (6 bases). This CDR3 spans 17 amino acids. CDR1 and CDR2 (germline): SGHVS, FNYEAQ. The V and J ends lost 4 bases and 7 bases respectively, with 25 bases between them. The CDR3 region has the DNA TGTGCCAGCAGCTCCCTAGGCCGGACCGGGACAATAGGTGGCTACACCTTC. Translated: CASSSLGRTGTIGGYTF.

The chain uses TRBV3-1 (or the pseudogene TRBV3-2) and TRBJ2-1; TRBD1 might be the D (5 bases). Trimming stripped 2 bases from V and 1 base from J, with 12 bases between. Per the germline V gene, CDR1 is LGHDT and CDR2 is YNNKEL (reference sequence). This CDR3 region has 16 residues. The CDR3 nucleotides read TGTGCCAGCAGCCAAATTGGTAGGGGATCCTACAATGAGCAGTTCTTC. Encoded protein: CASSQIGRGSYNEQFF.

V gene TRBV25-1 combines with J gene TRBJ1-1; TRBD1 matches 7 bases. The CDR3 length is 13 residues. Germline-derived CDR1 and CDR2 are MGHDK and SYGVNS. The V gene end was trimmed by 7 bases and the J gene end by 5 bases; junction bases not matched to a gene: 7. CDR3 nucleotides: TGTGCCAGCAAGAAGACAGGGAAAACTGAAGCTTTCTTT. The encoded protein is CASKKTGKTEAFF.

In this sample, this clone turned up once. The chain links TRBV5-5 to TRBJ2-7; D gene uncertain. Germline assignment: CDR1 SGHKS and CDR2 YYEKEE (reference sequence). This CDR3 spans 15 amino acids. V was trimmed by 4 bases and J by 9 bases, leaving 23 bases between them. The CDR3 DNA reads as TGTGCCAGCAGCCTGGATCTGGGCGTCCAGGTGGTGCAGTACTTC. Translated: CASSLDLGVQVVQYF.

This chain links TRBV6-5 with TRBJ2-5; unclear D gene. The V end lost 5 bases, the J end lost 5 bases, and 6 bases lay between the germline ends. The CDR3 is 11 residues long. Germline lookup yields CDR1 MNHEY and CDR2 SVGAGI. Written as DNA, the CDR3 is TGTGCCAGCAGTCAGTGGGAGACCCAGTACTTC. Its translation: CASSQWETQYF.

This chain joins TRBV10-3 and TRBJ2-1; 9 bases agree with TRBD1. V shed 8 bases and J 6 bases; nucleotides not matched to a gene: 14. The germline gives CDR1 ENHRY, CDR2 SYGVKD. The CDR3 consists of 16 residues. The CDR3 reads CAIGGNRDRVVNEQFF. As DNA, the CDR3 is TGTGCCATCGGGGGAAACCGGGACAGGGTTGTCAATGAGCAGTTCTTC.

The CDR3 sequence: CASSIPKTGPDTEAFF. DNA for the CDR3: TGTGCCAGTAGTATACCAAAGACAGGGCCCGACACTGAAGCTTTCTTT. The V call is TRBV19, the J call TRBJ1-1; 7 nucleotides align to TRBD1. The CDR3 sequence is 16 residues long. Per germline, CDR1 LNHDA and CDR2 SQIVND (reference sequence). The V gene end was trimmed by 2 bases and the J gene end by 3 bases; junction bases not matched to a gene: 9.

The V gene is TRBV30, the J gene TRBJ1-1; 9 bases line up with TRBD1. CDR1 GTSNPN and CDR2 SVGIG come from the germline V gene (reference sequence). The CDR3 loop spans 16 amino acids. V dropped 3 bases and J dropped 3; count of bases not matched to a gene: 11. CDR3 sequence (DNA): TGTGCCTGGAGGCCGTGGGACAGGGAGAGGGACACTGAAGCTTTCTTT. The encoded protein is CAWRPWDRERDTEAFF.

V is TRBV27 and J is TRBJ2-2, with 8 bases fitting TRBD1. CDR3 length equals 14 residues. The junction had 7 bases not matched to a gene; V was cut back by 8 bases and J by 5 bases. Germline values: CDR1 MNHEY, CDR2 SMNVEV (reference sequence). The CDR3 region has the DNA TGTGCCAGCGCTCCAGGGGGCTGGACCGGGGAGCTGTTTTTT. Translating gives CASAPGGWTGELFF.

This chain joins TRBV18 and TRBJ2-3; D remains ambiguous. Trimming pared 3 bases from V and 0 bases from J, leaving 7 bases between. Germline loops: CDR1 KGHSH, CDR2 LQKENI. The CDR3 extends over 14 amino acids. The CDR3 protein is CASSPSTSTDTQYF. The CDR3 DNA reads TGTGCCAGCTCACCTAGCACTAGCACAGATACGCAGTATTTT.

J is TRBJ2-2 and V is TRBV5-1, with D uncertain. The germline V and J ends were trimmed by 0 bases and 3 bases, with 9 bases remaining between them. This CDR3 comprises 15 residues. Per the germline V gene, CDR1 is SGHRS and CDR2 is YFSETQ. CDR3 loop: CASSLAPPDTGELFF. The CDR3 DNA sequence: TGCGCCAGCAGCTTGGCTCCCCCGGACACCGGGGAGCTGTTTTTT.

The chain carries TRBV12-1 and TRBJ1-2; TRBD1, the table's D call, was not compared with the DNA. TRBV12-1 is a known pseudogene. CDR3 length: 20 amino acids. DNA for the CDR3: TGTGCCAGCAGCTTATCTGGGAGCTTTAAGGCCACAGGGAATGACTATGGCTACACCTTC. It yields the protein CASSLSGSFKATGNDYGYTF.